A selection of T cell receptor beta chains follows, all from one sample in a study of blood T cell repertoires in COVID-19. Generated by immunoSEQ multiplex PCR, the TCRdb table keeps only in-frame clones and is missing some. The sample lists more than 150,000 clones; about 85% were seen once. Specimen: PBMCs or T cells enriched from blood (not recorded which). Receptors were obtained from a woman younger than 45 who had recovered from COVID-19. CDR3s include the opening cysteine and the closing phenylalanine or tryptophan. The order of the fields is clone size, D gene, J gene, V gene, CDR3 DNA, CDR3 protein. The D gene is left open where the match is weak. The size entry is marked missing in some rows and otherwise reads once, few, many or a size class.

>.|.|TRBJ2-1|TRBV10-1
TGCGCCAGCACTCTACCCAGGCCCAACTACAATGAGCAGTTCTTC
CASTLPRPNYNEQFF
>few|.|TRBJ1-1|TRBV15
TGTGCCACCACAGGGGCAAGGATGAACACTGAAGCTTTCTTT
CATTGARMNTEAFF
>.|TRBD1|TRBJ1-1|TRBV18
TGTGCCAGCTCACCAGCGAGACAGGGGATGCCTGAAGCTTTCTTT
CASSPARQGMPEAFF
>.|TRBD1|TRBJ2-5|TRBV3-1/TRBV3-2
TGTGCCAGCAGCCGCCGGACAGGCCAAGAGACCCAGTACTTC
CASSRRTGQETQYF
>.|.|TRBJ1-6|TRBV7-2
TGTGCCAGCAGCTTAGGTTCCGGGGTTGACTCACCCCTCCACTTT
CASSLGSGVDSPLHF
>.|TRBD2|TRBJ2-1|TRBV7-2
TGTGCCAGCAGCCCCGGAACTAGCGGCTACAATGAGCAGTTCTTC
CASSPGTSGYNEQFF
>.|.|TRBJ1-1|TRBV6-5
TGTGCCAGCAGTTTGACTGTCCGACGAGTGAACACTGAAGCTTTCTTT
CASSLTVRRVNTEAFF
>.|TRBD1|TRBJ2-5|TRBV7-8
TGTGCCAGCAGCGCCGGGGACAGCCAAGAGACCCAGTACTTC
CASSAGDSQETQYF
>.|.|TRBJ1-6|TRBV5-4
TGTGCCAGCAGCTTTACAGGGAGAAATTCACCCCTCCACTTT
CASSFTGRNSPLHF
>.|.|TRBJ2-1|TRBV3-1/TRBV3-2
TGTGCCAGCAGCCTCATATACAGTGTCAATGAGCAGTTCTTC
CASSLIYSVNEQFF
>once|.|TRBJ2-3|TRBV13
TGTGCCAGCAGCTTGAGGCTAGAAGGCACATATACGCAGTATTTT
CASSLRLEGTYTQYF